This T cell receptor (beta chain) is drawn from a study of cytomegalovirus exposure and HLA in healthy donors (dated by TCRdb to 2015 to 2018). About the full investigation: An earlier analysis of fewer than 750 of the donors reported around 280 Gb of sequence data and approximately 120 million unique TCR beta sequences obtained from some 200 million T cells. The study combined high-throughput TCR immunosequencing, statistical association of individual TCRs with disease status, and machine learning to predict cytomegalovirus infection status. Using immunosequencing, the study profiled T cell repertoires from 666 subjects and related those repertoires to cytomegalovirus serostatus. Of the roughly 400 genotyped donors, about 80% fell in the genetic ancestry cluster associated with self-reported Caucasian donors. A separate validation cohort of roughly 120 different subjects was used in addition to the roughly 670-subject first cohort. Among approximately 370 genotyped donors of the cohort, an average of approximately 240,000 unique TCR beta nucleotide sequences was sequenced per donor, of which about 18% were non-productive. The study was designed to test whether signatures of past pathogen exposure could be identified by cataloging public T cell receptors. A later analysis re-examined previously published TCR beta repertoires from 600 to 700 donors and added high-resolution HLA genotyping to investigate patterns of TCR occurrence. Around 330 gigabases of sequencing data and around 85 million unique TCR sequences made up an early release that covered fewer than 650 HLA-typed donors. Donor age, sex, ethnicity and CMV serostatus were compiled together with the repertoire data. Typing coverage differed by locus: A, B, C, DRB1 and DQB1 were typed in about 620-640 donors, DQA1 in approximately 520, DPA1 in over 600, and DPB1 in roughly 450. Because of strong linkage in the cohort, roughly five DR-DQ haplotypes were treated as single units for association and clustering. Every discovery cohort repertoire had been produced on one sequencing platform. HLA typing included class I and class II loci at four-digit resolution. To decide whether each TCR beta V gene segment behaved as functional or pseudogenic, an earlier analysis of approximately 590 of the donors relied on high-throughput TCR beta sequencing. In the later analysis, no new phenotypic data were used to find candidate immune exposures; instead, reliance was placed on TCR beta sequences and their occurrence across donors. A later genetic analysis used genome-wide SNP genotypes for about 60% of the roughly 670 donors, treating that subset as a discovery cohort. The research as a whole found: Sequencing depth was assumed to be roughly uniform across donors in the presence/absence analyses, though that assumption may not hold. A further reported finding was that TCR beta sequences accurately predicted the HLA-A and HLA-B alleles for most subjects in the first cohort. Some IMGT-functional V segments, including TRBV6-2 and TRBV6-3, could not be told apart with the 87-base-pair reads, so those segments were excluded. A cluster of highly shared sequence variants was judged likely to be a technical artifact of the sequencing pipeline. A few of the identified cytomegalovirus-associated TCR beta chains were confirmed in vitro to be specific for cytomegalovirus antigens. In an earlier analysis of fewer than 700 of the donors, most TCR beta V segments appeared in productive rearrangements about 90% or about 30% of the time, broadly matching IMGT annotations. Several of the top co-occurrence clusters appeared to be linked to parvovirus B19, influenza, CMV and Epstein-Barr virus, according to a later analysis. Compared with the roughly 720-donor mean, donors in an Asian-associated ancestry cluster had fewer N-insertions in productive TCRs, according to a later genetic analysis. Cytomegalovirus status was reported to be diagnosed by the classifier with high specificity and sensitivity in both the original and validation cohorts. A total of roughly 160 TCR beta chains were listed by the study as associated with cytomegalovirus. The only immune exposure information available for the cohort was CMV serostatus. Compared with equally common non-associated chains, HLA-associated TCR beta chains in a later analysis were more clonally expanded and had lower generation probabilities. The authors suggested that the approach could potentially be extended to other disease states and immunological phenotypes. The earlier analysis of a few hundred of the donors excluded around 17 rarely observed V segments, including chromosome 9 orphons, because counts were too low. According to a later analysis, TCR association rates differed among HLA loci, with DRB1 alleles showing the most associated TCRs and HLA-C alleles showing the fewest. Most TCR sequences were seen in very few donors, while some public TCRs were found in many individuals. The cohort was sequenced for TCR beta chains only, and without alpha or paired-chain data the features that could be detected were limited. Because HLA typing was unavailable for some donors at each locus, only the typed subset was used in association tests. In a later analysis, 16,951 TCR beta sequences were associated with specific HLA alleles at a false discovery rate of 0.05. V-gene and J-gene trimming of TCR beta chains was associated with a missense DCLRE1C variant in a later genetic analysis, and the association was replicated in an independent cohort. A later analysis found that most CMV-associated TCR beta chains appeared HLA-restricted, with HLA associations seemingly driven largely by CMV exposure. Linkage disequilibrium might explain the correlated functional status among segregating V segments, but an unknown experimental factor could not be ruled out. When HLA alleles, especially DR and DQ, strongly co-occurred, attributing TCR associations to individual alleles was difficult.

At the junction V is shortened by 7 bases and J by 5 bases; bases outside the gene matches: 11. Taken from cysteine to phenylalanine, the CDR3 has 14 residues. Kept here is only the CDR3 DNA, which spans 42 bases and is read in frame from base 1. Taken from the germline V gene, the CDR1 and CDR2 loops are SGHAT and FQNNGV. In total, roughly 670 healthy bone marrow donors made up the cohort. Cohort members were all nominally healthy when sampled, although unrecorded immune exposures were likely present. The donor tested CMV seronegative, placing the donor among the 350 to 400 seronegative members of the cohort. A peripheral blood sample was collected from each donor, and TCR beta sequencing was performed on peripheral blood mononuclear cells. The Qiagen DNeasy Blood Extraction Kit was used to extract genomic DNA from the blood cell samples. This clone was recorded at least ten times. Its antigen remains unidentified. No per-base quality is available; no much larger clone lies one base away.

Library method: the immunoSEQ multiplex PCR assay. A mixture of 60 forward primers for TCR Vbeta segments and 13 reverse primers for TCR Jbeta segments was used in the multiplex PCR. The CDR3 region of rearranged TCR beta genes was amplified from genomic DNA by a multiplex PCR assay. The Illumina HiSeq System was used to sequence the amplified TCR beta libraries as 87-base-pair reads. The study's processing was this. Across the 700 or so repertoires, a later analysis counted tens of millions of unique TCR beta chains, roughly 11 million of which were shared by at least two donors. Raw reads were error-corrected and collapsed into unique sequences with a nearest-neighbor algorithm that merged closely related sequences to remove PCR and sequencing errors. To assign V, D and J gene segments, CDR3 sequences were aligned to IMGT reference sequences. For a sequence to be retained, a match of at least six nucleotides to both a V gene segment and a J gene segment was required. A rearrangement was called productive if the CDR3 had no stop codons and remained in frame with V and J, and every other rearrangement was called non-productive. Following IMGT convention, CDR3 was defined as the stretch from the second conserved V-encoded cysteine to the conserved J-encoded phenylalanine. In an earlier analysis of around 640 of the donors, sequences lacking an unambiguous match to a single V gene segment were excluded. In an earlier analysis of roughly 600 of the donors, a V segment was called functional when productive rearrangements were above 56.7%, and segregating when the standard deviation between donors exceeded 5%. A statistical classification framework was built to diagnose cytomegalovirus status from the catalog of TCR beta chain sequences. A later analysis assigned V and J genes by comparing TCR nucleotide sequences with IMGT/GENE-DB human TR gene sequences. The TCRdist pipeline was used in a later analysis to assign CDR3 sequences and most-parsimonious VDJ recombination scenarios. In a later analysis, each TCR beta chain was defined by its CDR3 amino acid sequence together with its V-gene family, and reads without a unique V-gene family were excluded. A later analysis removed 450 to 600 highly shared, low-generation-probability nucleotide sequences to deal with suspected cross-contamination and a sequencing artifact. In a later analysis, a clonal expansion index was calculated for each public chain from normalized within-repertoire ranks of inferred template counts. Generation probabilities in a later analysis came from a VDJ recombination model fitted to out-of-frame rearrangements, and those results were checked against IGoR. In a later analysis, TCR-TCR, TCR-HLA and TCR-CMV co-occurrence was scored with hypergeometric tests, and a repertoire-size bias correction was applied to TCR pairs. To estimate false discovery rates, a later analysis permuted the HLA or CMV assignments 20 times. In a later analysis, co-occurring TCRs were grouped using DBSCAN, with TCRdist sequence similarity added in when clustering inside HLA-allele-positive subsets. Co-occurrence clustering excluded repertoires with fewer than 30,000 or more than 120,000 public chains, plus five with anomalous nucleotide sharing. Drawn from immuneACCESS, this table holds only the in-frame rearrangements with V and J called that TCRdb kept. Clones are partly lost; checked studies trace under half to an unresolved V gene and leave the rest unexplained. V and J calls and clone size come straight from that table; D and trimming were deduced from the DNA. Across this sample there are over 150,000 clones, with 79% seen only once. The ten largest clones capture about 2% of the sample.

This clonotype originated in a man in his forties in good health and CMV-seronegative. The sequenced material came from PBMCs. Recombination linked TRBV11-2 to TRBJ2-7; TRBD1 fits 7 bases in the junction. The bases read TGTGCCAGCATGCCAGACACAGGGGACAACGAGCAGTACTTC. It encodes CASMPDTGDNEQYF.